Following are 10 T cell receptor beta chains from one sample sequenced in a study of cytotoxic CD8 clonotypes in ibrutinib-treated CLL. Clones were sequenced by immunoSEQ multiplex PCR, and TCRdb holds only the in-frame ones, with some missing. This sample has around 40,000 clones, with 71% found just once. Here the sequenced sample was PBMCs, taken at disease progression, from a patient treated with ibrutinib. The receptors here all came from a human donor with chronic lymphocytic leukemia.

This rearrangement joins TRBV27 to TRBJ1-1; 8 bases are a match to TRBD1. V was clipped by 5 bases and J by 4 bases; unmatched bases: 3. The CDR3 has 13 residues. CDR1 MNHEY and CDR2 SMNVEV come from the germline V gene (reference sequence). CDR3 nucleotides: TGTGCCAGCAGTATAACAGGGGGCACTGAAGCTTTCTTT. Translated: CASSITGGTEAFF.

This clone was detected only once. J is TRBJ2-7 and V is TRBV4-1, with TRBD1 identical over 10 bases. Germline-derived CDR1 and CDR2 are MGHRA and YSYEKL. The CDR3 is made up of 15 amino acids. The ends lost 4 bases at V and 6 bases at J; junction bases unmatched: 9. The CDR3 bases are TGCGCCAGCAGCCCTGGACAGGGGGAAGGTTTCGAGCAGTACTTC. Protein: CASSPGQGEGFEQYF.

V usage is TRBV5-5 and J usage is TRBJ2-7; maybe TRBD2 (7 bases). The length of the CDR3 is 18 residues. The V and J ends lost 4 bases and 3 bases respectively, with 26 bases between them. The V gene's germline CDR1 is SGHKS and CDR2 YYEKEE (reference sequence). CDR3 sequence reads: CASSVIRPGGRTIYEQYF. In DNA, the CDR3 is TGTGCCAGCAGCGTAATAAGGCCGGGGGGCAGAACCATCTACGAGCAGTACTTC. The whole variable domain, remainder taken from reference TRBV5-5 and TRBJ2-7, is DAGVTQSPTHLIKTRGQQVTLRCSPISGHKSVSWYQQVLGQGPQFIFQYYEKEERGRGNFPDRFSARQFPNYSSELNVNALLLGDSALYLCASSVIRPGGRTIYEQYFGPGTRLTVT.

The rearrangement uses TRBV19 and TRBJ1-1, with D unresolved. The germline V and J ends were trimmed by 4 bases and 8 bases, with 8 bases remaining between them. The CDR3 covers 11 residues. In germline, CDR1 is LNHDA, CDR2 SQIVND (reference sequence). The CDR3 DNA is TGTGCCAGTAGTACAATCTACGAAGCTTTCTTT. Translated, it gives CASSTIYEAFF.

This clone showed up just a few times. The rearrangement joins TRBV5-1 to TRBJ1-6, with a tentative D call TRBD1 (6 bases). The V end was cut by 4 bases, the J end by 5 bases, with 16 bases between. The CDR3 totals 16 residues. Germline CDR1 is SGHRS and CDR2 is YFSETQ. The CDR3 DNA sequence: TGCGCCAGCAGCGAAGTCTCGGGGGGGCATAATTCACCCCTCCACTTT. This codes for CASSEVSGGHNSPLHF.

As concerns this clone: The same CDR3 arises from other DNA sequences in this sample as well. The chain has TRBV29-1 and TRBJ1-2; TRBD1 aligns across 9 bases. CDR1 SQVTM and CDR2 ANQGSEA come from the germline V gene. The CDR3 runs to 11 residues. The J segment lost 4 bases and the V segment lost 6 bases, leaving 0 bases of the junction unmatched. CDR3: CSVTGGYGYTF. The CDR3 nucleotides read TGCAGCGTGACAGGGGGCTATGGCTACACCTTC.

The table lists this clone with a few counts. The chain couples TRBV5-4 to TRBJ2-3, with 13 bases fitting TRBD2. The CDR3 has 15 residues. The V gene end was trimmed by 4 bases and the J gene end by 5 bases; junction bases not matched to a gene: 4. CDR1 and CDR2 from the germline V gene are SGHNT and YYREEE (reference sequence). The CDR3 DNA sequence: TGTGCCAGCAGCGGACTAGCGGGGGTCGAAGATACGCAGTATTTT. Translating it yields CASSGLAGVEDTQYF. Filled out from reference TRBV5-4 and TRBJ2-3, the complete variable domain reads ETGVTQSPTHLIKTRGQQVTLRCSSQSGHNTVSWYQQALGQGPQFIFQYYREEENGRGNFPPRFSGLQFPNYSSELNVNALELDDSALYLCASSGLAGVEDTQYFGPGTRLTVL.

The V call is TRBV5-4, the J call TRBJ1-1, with 7 bases matching TRBD1. CDR1 is SGHNT and CDR2 is YYREEE in the germline V gene (reference sequence). V shed 4 bases, J shed 1 base, and the junction held 4 bases outside the gene matches. The CDR3 loop spans 14 amino acids. CDR3 DNA sequence: TGTGCCAGCAGCCCCGGGACAGCGAACACTGAAGCTTTCTTT. Its translation: CASSPGTANTEAFF.

This clone was counted between two and nine times. The chain has TRBV6-6 and TRBJ2-1; the D is unclear. CDR1 and CDR2 (germline): MNHNY, SVGAGI (reference sequence). V lost 5 bases to trimming and J lost 3 bases, with 5 bases between them. The CDR3 covers 12 residues. Written as DNA, the CDR3 is TGTGCCAGCAGTCCCAACTACAATGAGCAGTTCTTC. It translates to CASSPNYNEQFF.

The chain uses TRBV6-1 and TRBJ1-6; 7 bases are shared with TRBD1. The CDR3 consists of 17 residues. Germline values: CDR1 MNHNS, CDR2 SASEGT. The trim removed 3 bases at V and 14 bases at J, leaving 19 bases unmatched. The CDR3 loop reads CASSELKGAAYQGALHF. CDR3 nucleotides: TGTGCCAGCAGTGAGCTTAAGGGGGCCGCTTACCAGGGGGCCCTCCACTTT.